The next 23 T cell receptor beta chains were all read from a single sample in a study of prognosis after radiotherapy for stage I lung cancer. The authors amplified TCR beta CDR3 from genomic DNA using two-round multiplex PCR. The first PCR round targeted every TRBV and TRBJ gene with specific primers. TCRdb reanalysed the multiplex PCR reads using MiXCR and keeps one entry per CDR3 protein. The table shows roughly 38,000 distinct CDR3 sequences, with around 22% occurring only once. The sequenced sample was PBMCs, obtained before or after stereotactic body radiation therapy (not recorded which). All receptors derive from a donor of 50 years or more with non-small cell lung cancer.

Ten or more counts support this clonotype. DNA of the CDR3: TGTGCCAGCAGTTCCTACCCCGGGACTAGCCGAGAGACCCAGTACTTC. Residues: CASSSYPGTSRETQYF. The gene calls are TRBV12-3 or TRBV12-4 and TRBJ2-5; 9 bases line up with TRBD2. The ends lost 4 bases at V and 4 bases at J; junction bases unmatched: 10. The CDR3 consists of 16 residues.

J is TRBJ2-2 and V is TRBV7-3; D is possibly TRBD1 or TRBD2 (5 bases each). Trimming took 0 bases from V and 5 from J, leaving 10 bases between them. The germline V gene encodes CDR1 SGHTA and CDR2 FQGTGA. CDR3 length: 15 amino acids. The CDR3 nucleotides are TGTGCCAGCAGCTTAACCGGGGCGCGGACCGGGGAGCTGTTTTTT. Amino acids: CASSLTGARTGELFF.

The chain carries TRBV24-1 and TRBJ2-2, with TRBD1 as a possible D gene (5 bases). The V and J ends lost 2 bases and 5 bases respectively, with 11 bases between them. CDR1 and CDR2 from the germline V gene are KGHDR and SFDVKD. The CDR3 extends over 15 amino acids. In nucleotides, the CDR3 is TGTGCCACCAGTGATTACAGGTCTGGGACCGGGGAGCTGTTTTTT. The encoded protein is CATSDYRSGTGELFF.

This clonotype was found many times. The chain joins TRBV3-1 to TRBJ1-3, with D uncertain. Between the trimmed V and J ends, which lost 4 bases and 0 bases, there was a span of 13 bases. Germline loops: CDR1 LGHDT, CDR2 YNNKEL (reference sequence). The length of the CDR3 is 16 residues. As DNA, the CDR3 is TGTGCCAGCAGCCTATCGGCAGGCAGCTCTGGAAACACCATATATTTT. Its protein is CASSLSAGSSGNTIYF.

This clonotype was recorded many times. The genes are TRBV7-8 and TRBJ2-2; no definite D call. The CDR3 has 12 residues. Germline V gives CDR1 SGHVS, CDR2 FQNEAQ. Between the trimmed V and J ends, which lost 6 bases and 1 base, there was a span of 3 bases. Here the CDR3 reads CASSLNTGELFF. Written as DNA, the CDR3 is TGTGCCAGCAGTTTGAACACCGGGGAGCTGTTTTTT.

This clonotype was detected ten times or more. The V and J genes are TRBV19 and TRBJ1-6, with a tentative D call TRBD1 (6 bases). Germline CDR1 is LNHDA and CDR2 is SQIVND (reference sequence). Trimming shortened V by 3 bases and J by 4 bases, and 16 bases separated the two germline ends. This CDR3 contains 17 residues. The CDR3 loop reads CASSISEWTAYNSPLHF. The CDR3, as DNA: TGTGCCAGTAGTATTTCCGAGTGGACAGCGTATAATTCACCCCTCCACTTT.

This clonotype was seen many times. This chain connects TRBV15 to TRBJ1-1; D perhaps matches TRBD1 (5 bases). The CDR3 spans 15 residues. Germline V gene data show CDR1 as LNHNV and CDR2 as YYDKDF (reference sequence). The V and J ends lost 0 bases and 11 bases respectively, with 19 bases between them. CDR3 sequence: CATSREFGAQEGAFF. The CDR3 DNA sequence: TGTGCCACCAGCAGAGAATTCGGGGCCCAGGAAGGGGCTTTCTTT.

Ten or more counts support this clonotype. The chain employs TRBV20-1 and TRBJ2-7; tentative D call: TRBD1 (6 bases). V lost 5 bases, J lost 5 bases, and 16 bases lay in between. Germline V gene sequence: CDR1 DFQATT, CDR2 SNEGSKA (reference sequence). The CDR3 consists of 13 residues. Here the CDR3 reads CSARPGERHEQYF. CDR3 bases: TGCAGTGCTCGTCCAGGGGAGAGGCACGAGCAGTACTTC.

A remark on this clonotype: One base away lies a much larger clone, so this may be a sequencing read error. The chain employs TRBV6-5 and TRBJ2-1; D tentatively fits TRBD1 or TRBD2 (5 bases each). Germline lookup yields CDR1 MNHEY and CDR2 SVGAGI. This CDR3 spans 17 amino acids. CDR3: CASSYSGSLGVYNEQLF. CDR3 nucleotides: TGTGCCAGCAGTTACTCGGGTTCGCTGGGGGTTTACAATGAGCAGCTCTTC.

This clonotype was observed at least ten times. The chain couples TRBV15 to TRBJ2-3; possible D gene TRBD1, 5 bases. The CDR3 consists of 13 residues. V lost 11 bases and J lost 8, with 20 bases in between. Germline-derived CDR1 and CDR2 are LNHNV and YYDKDF (reference sequence). The CDR3 nucleotides read TGTGCCTCGAGTGGGGCCGTTGGAGTTACGCAGTATTTT. Protein product: CASSGAVGVTQYF.

This clonotype has ten or more counts. The chain couples TRBV29-1 to TRBJ2-1; the D is unclear. The CDR3 extends over 18 amino acids. V was clipped by 0 bases and J by 8 bases, with 26 bases between them. Looked up from germline, CDR1 is SQVTM and CDR2 is ANQGSEA. The CDR3 loop is CSVEDPSPQRARPDEQFF. The CDR3 DNA reads TGCAGCGTTGAAGATCCCTCCCCTCAGCGAGCCAGACCCGATGAGCAGTTCTTC.

This clonotype was seen at least ten times. The chain uses TRBV7-6 and TRBJ2-1; 7 bases agree with TRBD2. Germline values: CDR1 SGHVS, CDR2 FNYEAQ. V shed 0 bases, J shed 8 bases, and the junction held 7 bases outside the gene matches. CDR3 length equals 15 residues. Here the CDR3 reads CASSLAGGSSDEQFF. For the CDR3, the DNA is TGTGCCAGCAGCTTAGCCGGCGGGAGTTCCGATGAGCAGTTCTTC.

The sample holds a few counts of this clonotype. J is TRBJ1-1 and V is TRBV29-1, with D possibly matching TRBD1 (5 bases). CDR1 and CDR2 (germline): SQVTM, ANQGSEA. The CDR3 runs to 11 residues. Trimming cost V 7 bases and J 2 bases, with 8 bases left between them. CDR3 DNA: TGCAGCGGGGACGGTAACACTGAAGCTTTCTTT. Encoded protein: CSGDGNTEAFF.

This clonotype appeared many times. V is TRBV14 and J is TRBJ2-7, with D tentatively TRBD2 (5 bases). The CDR3 spans 15 residues. CDR1 and CDR2 from the germline V gene are SGHDN and FVKESK. V lost 1 base and J lost 0, with 10 bases in between. As DNA, the CDR3 is TGTGCCAGCAGCCAAGCGAGGGAATTCTCCTACGAGCAGTACTTC. Amino acid sequence: CASSQAREFSYEQYF.

Worth noting for this clonotype: A far larger clone is just one base off, so this is likely a read error. The gene calls are TRBV6-1 and TRBJ2-2, with 7 bases lining up with TRBD2. Germline V lookup: CDR1 MNHNS, CDR2 SASEGT. The length of the CDR3 is 14 residues. In nucleotides, the CDR3 is TGTGCCAGCACTGAACTAGCGAAGGCCGGGGAGCTGTTTTTT. Amino acids: CASTELAKAGELFF.

Many counts were recorded for this clonotype. The DNA of the CDR3 is TGTGCCAGCAGCCAGGGCCCCAACAATGAGCAGTTCTTC. Amino acid sequence: CASSQGPNNEQFF. The gene calls are TRBV7-6 and TRBJ2-1; D might be TRBD1 (5 bases). Trimming pared 5 bases from V and 5 bases from J, leaving 10 bases between. CDR1 SGHVS and CDR2 FNYEAQ come from the germline V gene. CDR3 length: 13 residues.

Concerning this clonotype: At one of its ends the junction is not consistent with the germline gene, which may arise from a read error. This sequence joins TRBV24-1 and TRBJ2-3; D unclear. The CDR3 covers 12 residues. Germline CDR1 reads KGHDR; CDR2 reads SFDVKD. The CDR3 nucleotides are TGTGCCACAGCCCAGAGCACATATACGCAGTATTTT. As protein: CATAQSTYTQYF.

This clonotype was seen at least ten times. The chain recombines TRBV28 with TRBJ1-2; the match to TRBD1 covers 7 bases. The CDR3 spans 14 residues. Trimming removed 6 bases from V and 4 bases from J; junction bases left unmatched: 8. Germline assignment: CDR1 MDHEN and CDR2 SYDVKM. The CDR3 here is CASSQGGAVYGYTF. The CDR3 coding sequence is TGTGCCAGCAGCCAAGGGGGCGCGGTCTATGGCTACACCTTC.

In its sample, this clonotype was seen many times. The gene calls are TRBV6-2 or TRBV6-3 and TRBJ1-5, with a possible D match to TRBD1 (5 bases). The CDR3 spans 14 residues. V lost 4 bases and J lost 0, with 7 bases in between. Germline V gene lookup returns CDR1 MNHEY and CDR2 SVGEGT. This CDR3 is CASSWGVSNQPQHF. DNA for the CDR3: TGTGCCAGCAGTTGGGGGGTTAGCAATCAGCCCCAGCATTTT.

At least ten counts were recorded for this clonotype. The rearrangement joins TRBV19 to TRBJ2-7; D call uncertain. The CDR3 loop spans 15 amino acids. Germline V gives CDR1 LNHDA, CDR2 SQIVND (reference sequence). The germline V and J ends were trimmed by 5 bases and 0 bases, with 14 bases remaining between them. The CDR3 DNA reads as TGTGCCAGTAGTCCAGACGGCACCAGCTCCTACGAGCAGTACTTC. Protein sequence: CASSPDGTSSYEQYF.

This clonotype was detected ten times or more. The rearrangement joins TRBV28 to TRBJ1-5; D remains ambiguous. CDR1 MDHEN and CDR2 SYDVKM come from the germline V gene. V dropped 7 bases and J dropped 7 bases, with 14 bases sitting between them. The CDR3 is made up of 13 amino acids. The CDR3 loop reads CASNGRAGQPQHF. CDR3 bases: TGTGCCAGCAACGGGAGGGCCGGGCAGCCCCAGCATTTT.

This clonotype was seen repeatedly, ten times or more. This sequence joins TRBV19 and TRBJ2-1, with D perhaps matching TRBD2 (6 bases). Germline lookup yields CDR1 LNHDA and CDR2 SQIVND (reference sequence). V was shortened by 1 base and J by 8 bases, with 12 bases between the two germline ends. The CDR3 loop spans 14 amino acids. The CDR3 DNA follows: TGTGCCAGTAGTATAGGGCGGGGTTCCCATGAGCAGTTCTTC. It is translated as CASSIGRGSHEQFF. Drawing the rest from reference TRBV19 and TRBJ2-1, the complete variable domain is DGGITQSPKYLFRKEGQNVTLSCEQNLNHDAMYWYRQDPGQGLRLIYYSQIVNDFQKGDIAEGYSVSREKKESFPLTVTSAQKNPTAFYLCASSIGRGSHEQFFGPGTRLTVL.

V gene TRBV6-2 or TRBV6-3 combines with J gene TRBJ2-4, with TRBD2 identical over 12 bases. CDR3 length equals 16 residues. In germline, CDR1 is MNHEY, CDR2 SVGEGT. The V gene end was trimmed by 5 bases and the J gene end by 0 bases; junction bases not matched to a gene: 2. The CDR3 loop is CASSRGLAGAKNIQYF. The CDR3 DNA reads TGTGCCAGCAGTAGGGGACTAGCGGGAGCCAAAAACATTCAGTACTTC.